This T cell receptor beta chain was recorded in a study of blood T cells in healthy people across ages. At the level of the study: There was about one barcoded beta molecule captured by template switching per two T cells.

CDR1 is KGHDR, CDR2 SFDVKD, per germline. The CDR3 contains 15 residues. V lost 4 bases and J lost 5; bases outside the gene matches: 9. PBMCs, at least 7 million per sample, were isolated. This clonotype was counted ten times or more. It was with a sample-barcoded 5' primer and a J-beta primer mix that a second PCR of about 6 to 12 cycles was run. TCRdb re-called the 5' RACE reads with MiXCR, one entry per CDR3 protein. In the table there are some 940,000 distinct CDR3 sequences, about 29% of which are singletons. These data were also filed under a second study, of T cells of mothers and their children. According to that study: The sample comes from fewer than 10 healthy Caucasian donors: mothers and children. Second-PCR primer M1S introduced sample barcodes and 2-4 random nucleotides.

The clonotype originates from a woman aged 40-49 years in good health. This sequence joins TRBV24-1 and TRBJ2-5; TRBD1 aligns across 7 bases. The sample comprised blood. The CDR3 is CATSDPTGSGETQYF. CDR3 nucleotides: TGTGCCACCAGTGACCCGACAGGGTCGGGGGAGACCCAGTACTTC.